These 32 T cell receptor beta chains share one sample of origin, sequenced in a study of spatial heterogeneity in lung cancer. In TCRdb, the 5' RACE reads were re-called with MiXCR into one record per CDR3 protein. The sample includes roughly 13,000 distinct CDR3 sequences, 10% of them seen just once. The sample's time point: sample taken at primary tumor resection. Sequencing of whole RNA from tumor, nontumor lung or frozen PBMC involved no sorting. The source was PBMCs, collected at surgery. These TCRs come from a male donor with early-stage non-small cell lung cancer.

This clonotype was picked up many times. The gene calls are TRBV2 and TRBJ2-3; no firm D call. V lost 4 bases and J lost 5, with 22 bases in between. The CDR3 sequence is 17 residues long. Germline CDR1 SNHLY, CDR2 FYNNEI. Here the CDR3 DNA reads TGTGCCAGCAGTGTAAAGCAGAGCTCCTCCCTGGAAGATACGCAGTATTTT. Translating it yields CASSVKQSSSLEDTQYF.

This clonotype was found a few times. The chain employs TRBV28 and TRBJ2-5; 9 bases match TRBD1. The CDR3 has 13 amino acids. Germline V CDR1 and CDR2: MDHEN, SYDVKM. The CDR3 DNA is TGTGCGGCCCAGACAGGGGGTAGAGAGACCCAGTACTTC. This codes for CAAQTGGRETQYF.

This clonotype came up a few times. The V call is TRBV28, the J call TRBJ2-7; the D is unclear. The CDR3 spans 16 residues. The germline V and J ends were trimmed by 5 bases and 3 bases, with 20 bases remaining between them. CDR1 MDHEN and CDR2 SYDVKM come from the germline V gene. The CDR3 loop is CASSPYTDRWDYEQYF. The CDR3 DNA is TGTGCCAGCAGTCCATATACCGACCGTTGGGACTACGAGCAGTACTTC.

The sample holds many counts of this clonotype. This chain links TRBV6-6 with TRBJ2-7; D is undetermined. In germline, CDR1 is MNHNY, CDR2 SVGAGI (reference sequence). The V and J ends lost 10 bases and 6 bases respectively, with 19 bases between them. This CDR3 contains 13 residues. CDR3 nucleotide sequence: TGTGCCACGCAAACCCCCGAAACCGCCGAGCAGTACTTC. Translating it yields CATQTPETAEQYF.

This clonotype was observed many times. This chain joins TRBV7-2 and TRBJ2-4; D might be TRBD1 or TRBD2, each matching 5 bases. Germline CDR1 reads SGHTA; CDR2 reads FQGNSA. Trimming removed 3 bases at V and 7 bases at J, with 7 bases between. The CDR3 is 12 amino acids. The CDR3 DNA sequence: TGTGCCAGCAGCTTTCGGGACAACATTCAGTACTTC. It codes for CASSFRDNIQYF. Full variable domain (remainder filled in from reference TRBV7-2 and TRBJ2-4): GAGVSQSPSNKVTEKGKDVELRCDPISGHTALYWYRQSLGQGLEFLIYFQGNSAPDKSGLPSDRFSAERTGGSVSTLTIQRTQQEDSAVYLCASSFRDNIQYFGAGTRLSVL.

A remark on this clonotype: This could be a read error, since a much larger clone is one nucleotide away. The CDR3 region is CASRGARWREDTDTRYF. The CDR3 bases are TGTGCCAGCAGGGGGGCCCGGTGGCGGGAGGACACAGATACGCGGTATTTT. J is TRBJ2-3 and V is TRBV28; 8 nucleotides match TRBD2. Germline lookup yields CDR1 MDHEN and CDR2 SYDVKM. The CDR3 is made up of 17 amino acids.

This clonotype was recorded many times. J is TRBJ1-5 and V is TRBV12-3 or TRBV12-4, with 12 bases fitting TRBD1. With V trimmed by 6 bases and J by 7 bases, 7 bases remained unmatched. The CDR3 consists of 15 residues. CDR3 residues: CASRPGTGGQQPQHF. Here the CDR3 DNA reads TGTGCCAGCAGGCCCGGGACAGGGGGCCAACAGCCCCAGCATTTT.

CDR3 in amino acids: CASSGTSGTTDTQYF. The CDR3 DNA follows: TGTGCCAGCAGTGGGACTAGCGGAACCACAGATACGCAGTATTTT. This chain links TRBV11-2 with TRBJ2-3; 11 bases line up with TRBD2. This CDR3 is built from 15 residues. Germline V CDR1 and CDR2: SGHAT, FQNNGV. The J segment lost 2 bases and the V segment lost 6 bases, leaving 4 bases of the junction unmatched.

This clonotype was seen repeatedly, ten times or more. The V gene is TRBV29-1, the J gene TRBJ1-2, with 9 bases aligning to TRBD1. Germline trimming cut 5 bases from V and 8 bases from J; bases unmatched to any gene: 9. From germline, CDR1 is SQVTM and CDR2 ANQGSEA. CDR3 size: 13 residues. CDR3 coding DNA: TGCAGCGTTTTGACAGGGGGTCGAAAAGGCTACACCTTC. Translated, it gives CSVLTGGRKGYTF.

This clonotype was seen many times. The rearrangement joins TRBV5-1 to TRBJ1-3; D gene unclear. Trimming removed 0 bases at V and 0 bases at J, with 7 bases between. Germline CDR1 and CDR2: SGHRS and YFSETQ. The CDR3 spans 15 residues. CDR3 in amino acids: CASSLDGYSGNTIYF. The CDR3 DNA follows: TGCGCCAGCAGCTTGGACGGCTACTCTGGAAACACCATATATTTT.

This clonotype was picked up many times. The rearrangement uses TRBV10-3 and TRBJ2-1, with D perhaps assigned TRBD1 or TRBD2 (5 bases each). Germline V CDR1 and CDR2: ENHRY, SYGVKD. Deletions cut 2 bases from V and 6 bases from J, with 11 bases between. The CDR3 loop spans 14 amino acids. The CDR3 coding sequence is TGTGCCATCAGTGAGAGGGACCCTTCCAATGAGCAGTTCTTC. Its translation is CAISERDPSNEQFF.

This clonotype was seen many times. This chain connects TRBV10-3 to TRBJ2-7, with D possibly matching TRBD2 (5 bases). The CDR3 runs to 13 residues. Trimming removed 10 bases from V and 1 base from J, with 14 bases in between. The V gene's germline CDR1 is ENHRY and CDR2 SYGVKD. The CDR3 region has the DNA TGTGCCACGGAACCGGGCGGGTCCTACGAGCAGTACTTC. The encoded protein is CATEPGGSYEQYF.

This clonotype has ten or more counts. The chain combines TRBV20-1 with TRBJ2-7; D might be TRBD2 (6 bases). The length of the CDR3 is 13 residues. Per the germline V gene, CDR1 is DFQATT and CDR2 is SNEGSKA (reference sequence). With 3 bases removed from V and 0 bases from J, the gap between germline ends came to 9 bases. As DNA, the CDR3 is TGCAGTGCTAGGGACGGGAGCTCCTACGAGCAGTACTTC. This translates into CSARDGSSYEQYF.

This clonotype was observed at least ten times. CDR3 protein: CASTGQGGETQYF. In DNA, the CDR3 is TGTGCCAGTACAGGGCAGGGTGGAGAGACCCAGTACTTC. This chain links TRBV11-2 with TRBJ2-5; D perhaps matches TRBD1 (6 bases). Germline CDR1 reads SGHAT; CDR2 reads FQNNGV. Trimming removed 9 bases at V and 4 bases at J, with 15 bases between. This CDR3 region has 13 residues.

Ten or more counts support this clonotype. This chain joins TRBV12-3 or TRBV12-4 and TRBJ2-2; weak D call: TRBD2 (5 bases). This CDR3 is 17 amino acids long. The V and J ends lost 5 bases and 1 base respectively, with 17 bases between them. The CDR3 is CASSPTWIEGNTGELFF. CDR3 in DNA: TGTGCCAGCAGTCCGACCTGGATCGAGGGGAACACCGGGGAGCTGTTTTTT.

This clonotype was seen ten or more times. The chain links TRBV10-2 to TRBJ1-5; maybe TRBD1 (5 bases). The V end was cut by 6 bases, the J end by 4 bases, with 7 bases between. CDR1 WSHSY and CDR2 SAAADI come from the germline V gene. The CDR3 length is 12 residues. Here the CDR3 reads CASREGNQPQHF. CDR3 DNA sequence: TGCGCCAGCAGAGAGGGGAATCAGCCCCAGCATTTT.

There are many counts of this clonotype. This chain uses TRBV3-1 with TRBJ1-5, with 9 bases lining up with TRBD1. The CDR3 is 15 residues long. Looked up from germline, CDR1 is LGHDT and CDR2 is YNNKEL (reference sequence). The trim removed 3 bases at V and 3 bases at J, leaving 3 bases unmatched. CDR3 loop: CASSQTGGDNQPQHF. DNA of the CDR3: TGTGCCAGCAGCCAGACAGGGGGTGACAATCAGCCCCAGCATTTT.

CDR3: CASSLDRYGYTF. Written as DNA, the CDR3 is TGTGCCAGCAGCTTAGATCGGTACGGCTACACCTTC. The chain combines TRBV7-9 with TRBJ1-2; no clear D. In germline, CDR1 is SEHNR, CDR2 FQNEAQ (reference sequence). V lost 1 base, J lost 8 bases, and 8 bases lay in between. The CDR3 extends over 12 amino acids.

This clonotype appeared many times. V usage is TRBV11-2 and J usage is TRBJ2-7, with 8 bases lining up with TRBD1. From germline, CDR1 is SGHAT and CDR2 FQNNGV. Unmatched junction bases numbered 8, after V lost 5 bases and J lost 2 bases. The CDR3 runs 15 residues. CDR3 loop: CASSRSTGAPYEQYF. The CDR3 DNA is TGTGCCAGCAGCCGCTCGACAGGGGCCCCCTACGAGCAGTACTTC.

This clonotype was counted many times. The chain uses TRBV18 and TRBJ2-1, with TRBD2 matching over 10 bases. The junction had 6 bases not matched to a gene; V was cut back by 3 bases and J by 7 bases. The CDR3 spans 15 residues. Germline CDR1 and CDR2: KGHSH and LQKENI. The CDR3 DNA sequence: TGTGCCAGCTCACCGTCTAGCGGGAGAAGAAATGAGCAGTTCTTC. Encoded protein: CASSPSSGRRNEQFF.

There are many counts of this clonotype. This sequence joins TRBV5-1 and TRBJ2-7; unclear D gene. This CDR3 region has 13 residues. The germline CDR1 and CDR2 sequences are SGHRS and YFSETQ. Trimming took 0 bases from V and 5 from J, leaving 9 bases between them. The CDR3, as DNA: TGCGCCAGCAGCTTGGGTAACATGGACGAGCAGTACTTC. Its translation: CASSLGNMDEQYF.

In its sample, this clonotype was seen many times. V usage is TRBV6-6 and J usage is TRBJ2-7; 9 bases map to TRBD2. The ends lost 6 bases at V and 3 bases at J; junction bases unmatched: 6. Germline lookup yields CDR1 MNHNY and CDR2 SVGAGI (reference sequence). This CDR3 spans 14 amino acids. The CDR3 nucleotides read TGTGCCAGCAGATTAGCGGGAGAGAACTACGAGCAGTACTTC. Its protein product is CASRLAGENYEQYF.

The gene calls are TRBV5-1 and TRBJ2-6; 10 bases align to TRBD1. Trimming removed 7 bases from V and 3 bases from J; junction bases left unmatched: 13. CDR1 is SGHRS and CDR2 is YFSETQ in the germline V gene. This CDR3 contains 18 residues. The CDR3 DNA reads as TGCGCCAGCGGACAGGGGGACAGGGTCTTCGATGGGGCCAACGTCCTGACTTTC. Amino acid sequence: CASGQGDRVFDGANVLTF.

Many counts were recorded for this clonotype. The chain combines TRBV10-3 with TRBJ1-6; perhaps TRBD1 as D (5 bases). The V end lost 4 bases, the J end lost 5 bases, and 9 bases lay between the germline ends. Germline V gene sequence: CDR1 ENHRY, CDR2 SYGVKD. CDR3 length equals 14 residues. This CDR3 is CAISADSNNSPLHF. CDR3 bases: TGTGCCATCAGTGCCGACAGCAATAATTCACCCCTCCACTTT.

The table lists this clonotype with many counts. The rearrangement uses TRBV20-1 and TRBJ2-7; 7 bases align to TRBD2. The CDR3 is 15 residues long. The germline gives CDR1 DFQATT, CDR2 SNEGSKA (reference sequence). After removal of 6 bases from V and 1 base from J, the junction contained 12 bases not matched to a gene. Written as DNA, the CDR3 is TGCAGTGCAGCAAGAGGGAGGGTGGGGTCCTACGAGCAGTACTTC. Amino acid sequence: CSAARGRVGSYEQYF.

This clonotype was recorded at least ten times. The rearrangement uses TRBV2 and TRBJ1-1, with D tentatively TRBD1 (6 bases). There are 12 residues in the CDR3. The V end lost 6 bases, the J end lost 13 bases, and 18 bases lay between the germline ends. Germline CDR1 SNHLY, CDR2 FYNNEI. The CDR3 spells CASRGGRKLDFF. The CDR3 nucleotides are TGTGCCAGCAGGGGGGGCCGGAAGTTGGATTTCTTT.

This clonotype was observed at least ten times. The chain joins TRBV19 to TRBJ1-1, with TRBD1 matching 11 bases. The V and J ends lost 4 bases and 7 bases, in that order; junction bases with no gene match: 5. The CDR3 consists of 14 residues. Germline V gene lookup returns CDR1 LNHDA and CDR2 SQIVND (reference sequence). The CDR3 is CASSTGTGGGEAFF. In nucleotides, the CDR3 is TGTGCCAGTAGTACAGGGACAGGGGGAGGTGAAGCTTTCTTT.

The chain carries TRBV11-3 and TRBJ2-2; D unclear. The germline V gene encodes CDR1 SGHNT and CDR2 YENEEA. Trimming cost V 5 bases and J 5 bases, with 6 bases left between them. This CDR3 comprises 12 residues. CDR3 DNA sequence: TGTGCCAGCAGCCCTAGAACCGGGGAGCTGTTTTTT. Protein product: CASSPRTGELFF.

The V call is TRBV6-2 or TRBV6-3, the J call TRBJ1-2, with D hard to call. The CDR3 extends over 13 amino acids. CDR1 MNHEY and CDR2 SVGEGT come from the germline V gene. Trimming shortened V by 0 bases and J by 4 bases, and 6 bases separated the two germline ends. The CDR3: CASSYSGGYGYTF. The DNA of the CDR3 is TGTGCCAGCAGTTACTCGGGAGGCTATGGCTACACCTTC.

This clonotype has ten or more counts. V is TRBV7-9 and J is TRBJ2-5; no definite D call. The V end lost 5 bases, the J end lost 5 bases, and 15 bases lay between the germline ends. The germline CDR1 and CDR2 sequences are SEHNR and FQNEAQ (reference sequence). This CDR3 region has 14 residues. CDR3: CASSTSGPTETQYF. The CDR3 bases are TGTGCCAGCAGCACCTCGGGCCCCACGGAGACCCAGTACTTC.

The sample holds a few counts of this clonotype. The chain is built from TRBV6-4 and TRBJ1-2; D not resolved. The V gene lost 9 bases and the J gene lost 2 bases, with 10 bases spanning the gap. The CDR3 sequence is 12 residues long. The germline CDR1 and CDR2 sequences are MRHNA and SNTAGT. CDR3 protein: CARKDANYGYTF. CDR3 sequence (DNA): TGTGCCAGAAAAGATGCCAACTATGGCTACACCTTC.

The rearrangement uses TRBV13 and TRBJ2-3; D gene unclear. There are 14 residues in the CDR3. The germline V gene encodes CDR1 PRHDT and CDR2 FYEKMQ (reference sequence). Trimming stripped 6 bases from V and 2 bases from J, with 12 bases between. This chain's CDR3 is CASSPSLSTDTQYF. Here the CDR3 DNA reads TGTGCCAGCAGTCCATCATTATCCACAGATACGCAGTATTTT.